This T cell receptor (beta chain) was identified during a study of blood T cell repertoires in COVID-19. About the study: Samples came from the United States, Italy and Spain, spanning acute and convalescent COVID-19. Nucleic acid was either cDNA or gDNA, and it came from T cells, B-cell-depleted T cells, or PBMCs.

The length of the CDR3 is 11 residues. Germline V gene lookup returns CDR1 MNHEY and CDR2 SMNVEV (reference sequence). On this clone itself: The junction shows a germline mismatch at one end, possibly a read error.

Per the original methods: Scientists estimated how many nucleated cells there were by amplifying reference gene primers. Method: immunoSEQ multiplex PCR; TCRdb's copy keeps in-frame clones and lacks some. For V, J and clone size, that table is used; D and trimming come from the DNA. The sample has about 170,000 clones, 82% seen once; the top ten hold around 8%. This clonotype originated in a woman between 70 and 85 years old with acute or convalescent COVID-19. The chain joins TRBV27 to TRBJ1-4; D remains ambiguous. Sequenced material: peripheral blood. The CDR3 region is CASSPEEGGIF. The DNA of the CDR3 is TGTGCCAGCAGTCCTGAGGAGGGCGGGATTTTT.